Shown below are 28 T cell receptor beta chains from a single sample sequenced in a study of Ad26.COV2.S vaccination and SARS-CoV-2 variants. Some clones are missing from TCRdb's copy, which holds only in-frame ones; the method was immunoSEQ multiplex PCR. This sample has about 390,000 clones; approximately 86% occur once, and the top ten carry approximately 3.7%. The treatment: 15 to 20 received Ad26.COV2.S at low or high dose, single or two shots; about 5 received placebo; per-sample allocation not given. All samples were drawn on day 63, counting from the first vaccine or placebo injection. The source was peripheral blood, collected in a trial of Ad26.COV2.S vaccine versus placebo. The receptor source for this set is a person between 18 and 65 years old who received the Ad26.COV2.S COVID-19 vaccine or a placebo.

This clone has more than one count but fewer than ten. This sequence joins TRBV5-4 and TRBJ2-7; 7 bases match TRBD1. The CDR3 is made up of 14 amino acids. Germline assignment: CDR1 SGHNT and CDR2 YYREEE (reference sequence). V dropped 4 bases and J dropped 3; count of bases not matched to a gene: 7. In DNA, the CDR3 is TGTGCCAGCAGCCGGGACAGAAAAGTCTACGAGCAGTACTTC. It specifies CASSRDRKVYEQYF.

V is TRBV2 and J is TRBJ1-2, with D unclear. Trimming took 9 bases from V and 5 from J, leaving 19 bases between them. This CDR3 region has 14 residues. CDR1 is SNHLY and CDR2 is FYNNEI in the germline V gene. The CDR3 nucleotides read TGTGCCAGGAGGAGCCTCTTAGTTGGTTATGGCTACACCTTC. Translation gives CARRSLLVGYGYTF.

This clone was found a few times. The chain uses TRBV4-3 and TRBJ2-7; D might be TRBD1 (6 bases). V was shortened by 1 base and J by 4 bases, with 8 bases between the two germline ends. The CDR3 consists of 13 residues. Per the germline V gene, CDR1 is LGHNA and CDR2 is YSLEER. In DNA form, the CDR3 reads TGCGCCAGCAGCCAAGTCAGGGGTTACGAGCAGTACTTC. This gives the protein CASSQVRGYEQYF.

V and J are TRBV6-5 and TRBJ2-7; D may be TRBD2 (5 bases). The CDR3 has 14 residues. Germline-derived CDR1 and CDR2 are MNHEY and SVGAGI. The V gene lost 0 bases and the J gene lost 3 bases, with 9 bases spanning the gap. CDR3 sequence: CASSYSGLYYEQYF. The CDR3 coding sequence is TGTGCCAGCAGTTACTCAGGACTGTACTACGAGCAGTACTTC.

The table lists this clone with a count of one. This sequence joins TRBV7-8 and TRBJ2-4; 11 bases are a match to TRBD2. The CDR3 covers 19 residues. Unmatched junction bases numbered 10, after V lost 1 base and J lost 2 bases. From germline, CDR1 is SGHVS and CDR2 FQNEAQ. The CDR3 is CASSLEISGGAGTKNIQYF. The DNA of the CDR3 is TGTGCCAGCAGCTTAGAGATTAGCGGGGGGGCCGGAACCAAAAACATTCAGTACTTC.

This clone was found once. This chain links TRBV7-6 with TRBJ1-4, with D perhaps matching TRBD1 (6 bases). V shed 0 bases and J shed 12 bases, with 20 bases lying between them. The CDR3 spans 16 residues. CDR1 SGHVS and CDR2 FNYEAQ come from the germline V gene. Written as DNA, the CDR3 is TGTGCCAGCAGCTTAGCGCCCCCCCCCAGGGGAGGGGAACTGTTTTTT. This encodes CASSLAPPPRGGELFF.

This clone was recorded once. The chain combines TRBV5-1 with TRBJ2-5; TRBD1 matches at 7 bases. The CDR3 has 15 amino acids. Germline loops: CDR1 SGHRS, CDR2 YFSETQ. V dropped 1 base and J dropped 3; count of bases not matched to a gene: 6. The CDR3, as DNA: TGCGCCAGCAGCTTGATCTTCGGGACAGAAGAGACCCAGTACTTC. Its translation is CASSLIFGTEETQYF.

This sequence joins TRBV7-9 and TRBJ2-5; maybe TRBD1 (5 bases). The germline V and J ends were trimmed by 4 bases and 3 bases, with 21 bases remaining between them. The CDR3 consists of 17 residues. Germline V gene sequence: CDR1 SEHNR, CDR2 FQNEAQ (reference sequence). In DNA form, the CDR3 reads TGTGCCAGCAGCTACCAACCCCCAGGGAAAAGGAAAGAGACCCAGTACTTC. It yields the protein CASSYQPPGKRKETQYF.

This chain links TRBV2 with TRBJ1-1; D gene unclear. Trimming removed 6 bases at V and 5 bases at J, with 19 bases between. Per germline, CDR1 SNHLY and CDR2 FYNNEI. The CDR3 covers 15 residues. CDR3 DNA sequence: TGTGCCAGCAGATTCTTCGTTGAGGCGGGAACTGAAGCTTTCTTT. Protein sequence: CASRFFVEAGTEAFF.

This clone appeared a single time. The rearrangement joins TRBV11-2 to TRBJ1-2, with 7 bases matching TRBD1. With 3 bases clipped from V and 1 base from J, the junction kept 5 bases outside the gene matches. This CDR3 is 15 amino acids long. Germline V gene lookup returns CDR1 SGHAT and CDR2 FQNNGV. CDR3 sequence (DNA): TGTGCCAGCAGCTTCGGACAGGAAAATAACTATGGCTACACCTTC. It encodes CASSFGQENNYGYTF.

The chain combines TRBV7-9 with TRBJ1-5; D not resolved. The CDR3 covers 14 residues. Germline assignment: CDR1 SEHNR and CDR2 FQNEAQ (reference sequence). The V and J ends lost 6 bases and 0 bases respectively, with 9 bases between them. CDR3 sequence reads: CASSGTNSNQPQHF. Here the CDR3 DNA reads TGTGCCAGCAGTGGCACGAATAGCAATCAGCCCCAGCATTTT.

The rearrangement joins TRBV5-1 to TRBJ1-2; 10 bases are a match to TRBD1. The CDR3 is made up of 15 amino acids. CDR1 and CDR2 from the germline V gene are SGHRS and YFSETQ. The J segment lost 9 bases and the V segment lost 2 bases, leaving 10 bases of the junction unmatched. The CDR3 bases are TGCGCCAGCAGCTTTCAGGAAGACAGGGGGCTACGCTACACCTTC. This encodes CASSFQEDRGLRYTF.

The gene calls are TRBV13 and TRBJ1-1; the D gene is possibly TRBD1 (5 bases). V lost 3 bases and J 11 bases, leaving 22 bases between the germline ends. CDR3 length: 15 amino acids. Germline V gene sequence: CDR1 PRHDT, CDR2 FYEKMQ (reference sequence). For the CDR3, the DNA is TGTGCCAGCAGCTTTCAGTCTATTGGGGGTATACGGGCTTTCTTT. Translated: CASSFQSIGGIRAFF.

This chain joins TRBV5-1 and TRBJ2-7; D may be TRBD1 or TRBD2 (5 bases each). The CDR3 contains 16 residues. V was trimmed by 7 bases and J by 1 base, leaving 21 bases between them. The V gene's germline CDR1 is SGHRS and CDR2 YFSETQ. The CDR3 protein is CASSDHRGAASYEQYF. The CDR3 bases are TGCGCCAGCTCAGACCATCGGGGCGCTGCATCCTACGAGCAGTACTTC. The full variable domain, its missing parts supplied by reference TRBV5-1 and TRBJ2-7, is KAGVTQTPRYLIKTRGQQVTLSCSPISGHRSVSWYQQTPGQGLQFLFEYFSETQRNKGNFPGRFSGRQFSNSRSEMNVSTLELGDSALYLCASSDHRGAASYEQYFGPGTRLTVT.

The chain combines TRBV2 with TRBJ1-1; no reliable D call. V lost 2 bases, J lost 12 bases, and 10 bases lay in between. The CDR3 spans 11 residues. CDR1 is SNHLY, CDR2 FYNNEI, per germline. The CDR3 DNA reads TGTGCCAGCAGTGAATGGACTTTACCTTTCTTT. It translates to CASSEWTLPFF.

This clone has just one count. This chain joins TRBV6-5 and TRBJ1-5; TRBD1 matches 7 bases. Germline loops: CDR1 MNHEY, CDR2 SVGAGI. V lost 6 bases to trimming and J lost 0 bases; unmatched junction nucleotides: 5. This CDR3 comprises 15 residues. Here the CDR3 DNA reads TGTGCCAGCAGGAGGACAGGCCATAGCAATCAGCCCCAGCATTTT. Protein product: CASRRTGHSNQPQHF.

This clone showed up just once. The chain carries TRBV7-8 and TRBJ2-5; unclear D gene. V shed 4 bases and J shed 2 bases, with 8 bases lying between them. Germline V CDR1 and CDR2: SGHVS, FQNEAQ. The CDR3 is 13 residues long. DNA for the CDR3: TGTGCCAGCAGCTCCGGGCCTCAAGAGACCCAGTACTTC. Residues: CASSSGPQETQYF.

This clone was picked up one time. The chain recombines TRBV6-5 with TRBJ1-3; D unclear. CDR1 MNHEY and CDR2 SVGAGI come from the germline V gene. The V end was cut by 6 bases, the J end by 0 bases, with 6 bases between. The CDR3 has 13 amino acids. The DNA of the CDR3 is TGTGCCAGCAGGAGGGACTCTGGAAACACCATATATTTT. The encoded protein is CASRRDSGNTIYF.

V is TRBV7-2 and J is TRBJ2-1; 12 nucleotides match TRBD2. CDR3 length equals 19 residues. Germline V gene lookup returns CDR1 SGHTA and CDR2 FQGNSA. V lost 5 bases to trimming and J lost 4 bases; unmatched junction nucleotides: 15. CDR3: CASSRQGGTSGSEYNEQFF. CDR3 DNA: TGTGCCAGCAGCCGCCAGGGGGGGACTAGCGGGTCGGAGTACAATGAGCAGTTCTTC.

In DNA form, the CDR3 reads TGTGCCAGCAGTTCTTGGTTGTACGAGCAGTACTTC. Amino acid sequence: CASSSWLYEQYF. J is TRBJ2-7 and V is TRBV12-3 or TRBV12-4; D uncertain. The CDR3 contains 12 residues. Deletions cut 4 bases from V and 4 bases from J, with 8 bases between.

The chain recombines TRBV29-1 with TRBJ2-3; either TRBD1 or TRBD2 may supply D (6 bases each). Germline V gene lookup returns CDR1 SQVTM and CDR2 ANQGSEA. Trimming took 7 bases from V and 5 from J, leaving 19 bases between them. The CDR3 contains 14 residues. The CDR3 bases are TGCAGCGCCCTCGTGGGGGGCGCCGGAGATACGCAGTATTTT. It codes for CSALVGGAGDTQYF.

The V call is TRBV6-5, the J call TRBJ2-7; D is ambiguous. Deletions cut 0 bases from V and 5 bases from J, with 14 bases between. The CDR3 extends over 15 amino acids. Germline V gene data show CDR1 as MNHEY and CDR2 as SVGAGI. CDR3 nucleotide sequence: TGTGCCAGCAGTTACTCGGTCTTCACGCCTAACGAGCAGTACTTC. This sequence encodes CASSYSVFTPNEQYF.

The chain joins TRBV19 to TRBJ1-6, with D tentatively TRBD1 (5 bases). The CDR3 contains 17 residues. V gave up 5 bases and J gave up 6 bases, with 20 bases separating them. Germline assignment: CDR1 LNHDA and CDR2 SQIVND (reference sequence). The CDR3 coding sequence is TGTGCCAGTAGTCCACAGTCCCTCACAGGAACTAATTCACCCCTCCACTTT. Translating it yields CASSPQSLTGTNSPLHF.

The chain joins TRBV19 to TRBJ2-1, with 12 bases fitting TRBD1. This CDR3 has 16 amino acids. J was trimmed by 9 bases and V by 1 base; bases with no gene match: 7. Germline lookup yields CDR1 LNHDA and CDR2 SQIVND (reference sequence). CDR3 region: CASSIVRGQGAGEQFF. As DNA, the CDR3 is TGTGCCAGTAGTATAGTTCGGGGACAGGGGGCCGGTGAGCAGTTCTTC.

This clone appeared once. This sequence joins TRBV6-5 and TRBJ2-7; D not certain. V lost 6 bases to trimming and J lost 3 bases, with 12 bases between them. This CDR3 is built from 13 residues. The germline V gene encodes CDR1 MNHEY and CDR2 SVGAGI. CDR3 sequence reads: CASSGFRGYEQYF. CDR3 in DNA: TGTGCCAGCAGCGGTTTTAGAGGCTACGAGCAGTACTTC.

V usage is TRBV19 and J usage is TRBJ2-1; unclear D gene. The V gene's germline CDR1 is LNHDA and CDR2 SQIVND (reference sequence). Between the trimmed V and J ends, which lost 5 bases and 3 bases, there was a span of 5 bases. This CDR3 is 12 amino acids long. For the CDR3, the DNA is TGTGCCAGTAGTTTCGTCTACAATGAGCAGTTCTTC. Translation gives CASSFVYNEQFF. Using reference TRBV19 and TRBJ2-1 for the parts outside the CDR3, the full variable domain is DGGITQSPKYLFRKEGQNVTLSCEQNLNHDAMYWYRQDPGQGLRLIYYSQIVNDFQKGDIAEGYSVSREKKESFPLTVTSAQKNPTAFYLCASSFVYNEQFFGPGTRLTVL.

The genes are TRBV3-1 (or the pseudogene TRBV3-2) and TRBJ1-1; D call uncertain. The CDR3 consists of 13 residues. Germline-derived CDR1 and CDR2 are LGHDT and YNNKEL (reference sequence). Trimming took off 0 bases at V and 7 bases at J, with 9 bases between the two ends. CDR3 nucleotide sequence: TGTGCCAGCAGCCAAGATGTGTACAGTGAAGCTTTCTTT. Its translation: CASSQDVYSEAFF.

The rearrangement joins TRBV11-2 to TRBJ2-1; D ambiguous. Germline V CDR1 and CDR2: SGHAT, FQNNGV. V was clipped by 0 bases and J by 8 bases, with 5 bases between them. The CDR3 extends over 12 amino acids. The CDR3 spells CASSLDIHEQFF. The CDR3 coding sequence is TGTGCCAGCAGCTTAGATATCCATGAGCAGTTCTTC.